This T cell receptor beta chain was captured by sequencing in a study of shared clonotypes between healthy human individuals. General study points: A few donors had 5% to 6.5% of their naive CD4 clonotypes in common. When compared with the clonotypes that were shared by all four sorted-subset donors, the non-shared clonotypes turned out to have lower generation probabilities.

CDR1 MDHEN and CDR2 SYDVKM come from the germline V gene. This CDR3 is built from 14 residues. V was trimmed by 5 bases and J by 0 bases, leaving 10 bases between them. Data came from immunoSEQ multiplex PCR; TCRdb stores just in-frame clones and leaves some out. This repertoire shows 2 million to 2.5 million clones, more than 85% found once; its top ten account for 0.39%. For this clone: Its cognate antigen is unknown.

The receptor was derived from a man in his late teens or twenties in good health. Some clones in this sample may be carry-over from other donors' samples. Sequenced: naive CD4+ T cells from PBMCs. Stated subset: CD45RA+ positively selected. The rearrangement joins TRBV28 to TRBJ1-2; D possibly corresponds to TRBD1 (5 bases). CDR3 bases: TGTGCCAGCAGTGTAGGGGTTTCTAACTATGGCTACACCTTC. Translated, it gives CASSVGVSNYGYTF.